One and the same sample provided the 25 T cell receptor beta chains below, sequenced in a study of shared clonotypes between healthy human individuals. The method was immunoSEQ multiplex PCR; TCRdb's version includes in-frame clones alone and lacks a portion of them. The data show some 1,100,000 clones, about four fifths seen once. The material sequenced was memory CD4+ T cells from PBMCs. As to subset: CD45RA-negative fraction. The receptors here all came from a man in his late teens or twenties in good health. Some clones in this sample may be carry-over from other donors' samples.

The chain is built from TRBV11-2 and TRBJ2-7; D may be TRBD2 (6 bases). Germline CDR1 and CDR2: SGHAT and FQNNGV. Trimming cost V 5 bases and J 2 bases, with 13 bases left between them. The CDR3 has 14 amino acids. The CDR3: CASSVPGLTYEQYF. In DNA, the CDR3 is TGTGCCAGCAGCGTACCGGGACTCACCTACGAGCAGTACTTC.

Points on this clone: Other DNA sequences in the sample encode the same CDR3. The chain has TRBV30 and TRBJ2-2, with D perhaps matching TRBD1 (6 bases). Germline V gives CDR1 GTSNPN, CDR2 SVGIG (reference sequence). V was trimmed by 4 bases and J by 7 bases, leaving 13 bases between them. The CDR3 runs to 13 residues. The CDR3 reads CAWTWGRHGELFF. The CDR3 DNA reads as TGTGCCTGGACTTGGGGGCGGCACGGGGAGCTGTTTTTT.

This clone was counted ten times or more. The rearrangement links TRBV6-1 to TRBJ1-4; the match to TRBD1 covers 7 bases. The CDR3 is 14 amino acids. J gave up 5 bases and V 6 bases, and 6 bases lay outside the gene matches. Germline V gene lookup returns CDR1 MNHNS and CDR2 SASEGT. The CDR3 sequence is CASSLDRLNEKLFF. CDR3 bases: TGTGCCAGCAGCCTGGACAGGCTCAATGAAAAACTGTTTTTT.

Comments on this clone: The same CDR3 also results from other DNA sequences found in this sample. The gene calls are TRBV7-3 and TRBJ2-3; 11 bases agree with TRBD1. CDR1 is SGHTA, CDR2 FQGTGA, per germline. Trimming cost V 0 bases and J 6 bases; bases outside gene matches: 2. The CDR3 spans 15 residues. This chain's CDR3 is CASSLTGQGADTQYF. CDR3 nucleotide sequence: TGTGCCAGCAGCTTAACCGGACAGGGGGCTGATACGCAGTATTTT.

The chain couples TRBV6-5 to TRBJ2-5, with 9 bases that match TRBD1. Trimming took 5 bases from V and 1 from J; bases not matched to a gene: 5. Looked up from germline, CDR1 is MNHEY and CDR2 is SVGAGI. The CDR3 consists of 15 residues. The CDR3 spells CASSVRDRVQETQYF. DNA of the CDR3: TGTGCCAGCAGTGTCCGGGACAGGGTCCAAGAGACCCAGTACTTC.

With regard to this clone: In the same sample, other DNA sequences code for this CDR3. This CDR3 reads CASSLMGGKETQYF. CDR3 DNA sequence: TGTGCCAGCAGCTTAATGGGCGGGAAAGAGACCCAGTACTTC. V and J are TRBV7-3 and TRBJ2-5; D is possibly TRBD2 (6 bases). V was cut by 1 base and J by 3 bases, with 9 bases left in between. Per the germline V gene, CDR1 is SGHTA and CDR2 is FQGTGA. This CDR3 region has 14 residues.

The chain has TRBV6-5 and TRBJ2-5, with 7 bases identical to TRBD1. Germline-derived CDR1 and CDR2 are MNHEY and SVGAGI. The CDR3 runs 16 residues. V shed 4 bases and J 2 bases; nucleotides not matched to a gene: 10. In DNA, the CDR3 is TGTGCCAGCAGTTCCCCGTTCCGACAGGGACAAGAGACCCAGTACTTC. This gives the protein CASSSPFRQGQETQYF.

This chain joins TRBV23-1 and TRBJ2-7, with D perhaps given as TRBD1 or TRBD2 (5 bases each). TRBV23-1 qualifies as an ORF whose function is uncertain. V lost 7 bases to trimming and J lost 6 bases, with 19 bases between them. The CDR3 sequence is 14 residues long. This CDR3 reads CASNSPGRTVEQYF. The DNA of the CDR3 is TGCGCCAGCAACTCACCGGGACGAACCGTCGAGCAGTACTTC.

In the case of this clone: It may be a read error: a sequence one base away is much more abundant. The CDR3 sequence: CASSRQVNTEAFF. The DNA of the CDR3 is TGTGCCAGCAGCAGACAGGTGAACACTGAAGCTTTCTTT. This chain links TRBV14 with TRBJ1-1, with a tentative D call TRBD1 (6 bases). The CDR3 length is 13 residues. Germline V gene lookup returns CDR1 SGHDN and CDR2 FVKESK. The V gene lost 5 bases and the J gene lost 0 bases, with 7 bases spanning the gap.

In this sample, this clone turned up many times. The chain has TRBV28 and TRBJ2-1; D remains ambiguous. Between the trimmed V and J ends, which lost 8 bases and 2 bases, there was a span of 16 bases. There are 15 residues in the CDR3. The germline V gene has CDR1 MDHEN and CDR2 SYDVKM. The DNA for the CDR3 is TGTGCCAGCCACCCGGCAGGCCTCACCTACAATGAGCAGTTCTTC. Its translation is CASHPAGLTYNEQFF.

DNA of the CDR3: TGTGCCATCACAGGAGAGCGTGGCTACACCTTC. Its translation is CAITGERGYTF. This rearrangement joins TRBV2 to TRBJ1-2; possibly TRBD1 for D (5 bases). CDR1 SNHLY and CDR2 FYNNEI come from the germline V gene. V was pared by 10 bases and J by 7 bases, with 13 bases between. The CDR3 length is 11 residues.

This sequence joins TRBV21-1 and TRBJ2-7; TRBD1, as called in the table, went unchecked against the DNA. TRBV21-1 represents a pseudogene. This CDR3 spans 16 amino acids. The CDR3 coding sequence is TGTGCCAGCAGCAGACCGACAGGGACCCGATCCTACGAGCAGTACTTC. As protein: CASSRPTGTRSYEQYF.

The CDR3 loop reads CASSLVLAEVTGELFF. CDR3 bases: TGTGCCAGCAGCCTCGTCCTAGCGGAAGTTACCGGGGAGCTGTTTTTT. The chain has TRBV4-2 and TRBJ2-2; 7 bases fit TRBD2. The ends lost 4 bases at V and 5 bases at J; junction bases unmatched: 10. CDR3 length: 16 amino acids. The V gene's germline CDR1 is LGHNA and CDR2 YNFKEQ.

This chain joins TRBV6-6 and TRBJ2-7; D is unclear. This CDR3 has 13 residues. CDR1 MNHNY and CDR2 SVGAGI come from the germline V gene (reference sequence). The V end was cut by 8 bases, the J end by 0 bases, with 11 bases between. CDR3 in amino acids: CASGSSSSYEQYF. The CDR3 DNA sequence: TGTGCCAGCGGTTCTTCCTCCTCCTACGAGCAGTACTTC.

The genes are TRBV5-1 and TRBJ2-5, with 12 bases lining up with TRBD2. This CDR3 has 18 amino acids. Per the germline V gene, CDR1 is SGHRS and CDR2 is YFSETQ. The V and J ends lost 4 bases and 1 base, in that order; junction bases with no gene match: 11. The CDR3 loop is CASSTGLAGIALQETQYF. Written as DNA, the CDR3 is TGCGCCAGCAGCACAGGACTAGCGGGGATAGCCCTCCAAGAGACCCAGTACTTC.

The chain is built from TRBV7-9 and TRBJ1-3, with unresolved D. There are 13 residues in the CDR3. Trimming took 3 bases from V and 3 from J, leaving 6 bases between them. CDR1 and CDR2 (germline): SEHNR, FQNEAQ (reference sequence). CDR3 bases: TGTGCCAGCAGCTTGAGGGATGGAAACACCATATATTTT. This gives the protein CASSLRDGNTIYF.

The chain recombines TRBV9 with TRBJ1-3; D is unresolved. Germline V lookup: CDR1 SGDLS, CDR2 YYNGEE. Trimming stripped 4 bases from V and 4 bases from J, with 9 bases between. This CDR3 is built from 13 residues. DNA for the CDR3: TGTGCCAGCAGCAGTATGGGAGGAAACACCATATATTTT. Amino acid sequence: CASSSMGGNTIYF.

The chain joins TRBV27 to TRBJ1-5; a possible D gene is TRBD1 (6 bases). The CDR3 spans 13 residues. CDR1 and CDR2 (germline): MNHEY, SMNVEV (reference sequence). Deletions cut 2 bases from V and 6 bases from J, with 8 bases between. CDR3: CASSLNRAQPQHF. The CDR3 region has the DNA TGTGCCAGCAGTTTAAACAGGGCTCAGCCCCAGCATTTT.

This chain connects TRBV5-1 to TRBJ2-1; D may correspond to TRBD1 or TRBD2 (5 bases each). CDR3 size: 15 residues. Germline lookup yields CDR1 SGHRS and CDR2 YFSETQ. V lost 1 base and J lost 1, with 9 bases in between. The CDR3 nucleotides read TGCGCCAGCAGCTTGTTGGGGGAGTCCTACAATGAGCAGTTCTTC. Translating it yields CASSLLGESYNEQFF. The whole variable domain, remainder taken from reference TRBV5-1 and TRBJ2-1, is KAGVTQTPRYLIKTRGQQVTLSCSPISGHRSVSWYQQTPGQGLQFLFEYFSETQRNKGNFPGRFSGRQFSNSRSEMNVSTLELGDSALYLCASSLLGESYNEQFFGPGTRLTVL.

A remark on this clone: A much larger clone sits a single nucleotide away, making a read error possible. Other DNA sequences in this sample translate to the same CDR3. The chain uses TRBV5-6 and TRBJ2-7; no firm D call. CDR1 SGHDT and CDR2 YYEEEE come from the germline V gene. Trimming stripped 3 bases from V and 3 bases from J, with 4 bases between. This CDR3 is built from 11 residues. CDR3 sequence (DNA): TGTGCCAGCAGCTCTTACTACGAGCAGTACTTC. Protein sequence: CASSSYYEQYF. The full variable domain, rest sourced from reference TRBV5-6 and TRBJ2-7, is DAGVTQSPTHLIKTRGQQVTLRCSPKSGHDTVSWYQQALGQGPQFIFQYYEEEERQRGNFPDRFSGHQFPNYSSELNVNALLLGDSALYLCASSSYYEQYFGPGTRLTVT.

The rearrangement links TRBV7-8 to TRBJ1-5, with D possibly matching TRBD1 (5 bases). V lost 2 bases and J lost 1, with 15 bases in between. Germline V lookup: CDR1 SGHVS, CDR2 FQNEAQ. The CDR3 runs to 17 residues. In DNA form, the CDR3 reads TGTGCCAGCAGCTTATCCCGAGGGGTTATGAGCAATCAGCCCCAGCATTTT. Its protein is CASSLSRGVMSNQPQHF.

This clone was recorded once. The J gene is TRBJ1-2, the V gene TRBV7-9; 10 bases line up with TRBD1. Germline V gene sequence: CDR1 SEHNR, CDR2 FQNEAQ (reference sequence). V was pared by 5 bases and J by 8 bases, with 14 bases of the junction left unmatched. The CDR3 is made up of 16 amino acids. The CDR3 loop is CASSQGPGTGEGGYTF. The CDR3 nucleotides are TGTGCCAGCAGCCAGGGGCCCGGGACAGGGGAAGGCGGCTACACCTTC.

In the case of this clone: Different DNA sequences within this sample yield the same CDR3. The CDR3 coding sequence is TGTGCCAGCTCACCGACGGGGGGCTGGGATACGCAGTATTTT. This codes for CASSPTGGWDTQYF. The chain joins TRBV18 to TRBJ2-3; perhaps TRBD2 as D (7 bases). The CDR3 totals 14 residues. Germline V CDR1 and CDR2: KGHSH, LQKENI. V gave up 3 bases and J gave up 6 bases, with 13 bases separating them. The complete variable domain, with remaining parts taken from reference TRBV18 and TRBJ2-3, reads NAGVMQNPRHLVRRRGQEARLRCSPMKGHSHVYWYRQLPEEGLKFMVYLQKENIIDESGMPKERFSAEFPKEGPSILRIQQVVRGDSAAYFCASSPTGGWDTQYFGPGTRLTVL.

The CDR3 nucleotides are TGCGCCAGCAGCCTGAGAACTAGCGCGAGCTCCTACAATGAGCAGTTCTTC. It yields the protein CASSLRTSASSYNEQFF. The chain links TRBV5-1 to TRBJ2-1, with 7 nucleotides matching TRBD2. This CDR3 comprises 17 residues. The V segment lost 4 bases and the J segment 0 bases; nucleotides outside the gene matches: 10. CDR1 and CDR2 (germline): SGHRS, YFSETQ.

As to this clone: This specimen includes other DNA sequences encoding the same CDR3. This chain uses TRBV15 with TRBJ2-5; no clear D gene. Germline V gives CDR1 LNHNV, CDR2 YYDKDF (reference sequence). The CDR3 spans 12 residues. Trimming cost V 0 bases and J 1 base, with 0 bases left between them. This CDR3 is CATSRDQETQYF. The CDR3 coding sequence is TGTGCCACCAGCAGAGACCAAGAGACCCAGTACTTC.